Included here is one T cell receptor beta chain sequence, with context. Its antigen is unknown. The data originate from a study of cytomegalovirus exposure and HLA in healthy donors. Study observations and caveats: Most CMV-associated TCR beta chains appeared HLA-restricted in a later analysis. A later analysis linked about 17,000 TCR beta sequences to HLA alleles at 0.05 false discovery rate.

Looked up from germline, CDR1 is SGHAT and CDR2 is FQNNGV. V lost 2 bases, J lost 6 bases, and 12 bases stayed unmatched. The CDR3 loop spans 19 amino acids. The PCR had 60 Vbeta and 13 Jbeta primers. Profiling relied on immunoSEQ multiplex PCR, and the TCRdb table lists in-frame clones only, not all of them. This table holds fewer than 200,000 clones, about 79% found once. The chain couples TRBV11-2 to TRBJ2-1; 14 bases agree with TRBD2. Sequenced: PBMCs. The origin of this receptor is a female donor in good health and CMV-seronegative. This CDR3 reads CASSLRAGGGLAGANEQFF. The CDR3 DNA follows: TGTGCCAGCAGCTTACGAGCGGGAGGGGGACTAGCGGGAGCCAATGAGCAGTTCTTC.